The clone carrying this T cell receptor (beta chain) was detected ten times or more. The antigen is unknown. TCRdb re-called the 5' RACE reads with MiXCR, one entry per CDR3 protein. Of fewer than 15,000 distinct CDR3 sequences listed, approximately 2.9% are singletons. This CDR3 spans 19 amino acids. Germline assignment: CDR1 WNHNN and CDR2 SYGVQD (reference sequence). V was shortened by 4 bases and J by 1 base, with 22 bases between the two germline ends. This sample's time point: sample taken at primary tumor resection. This sample is drawn from a study of spatial heterogeneity in lung cancer. General study results and limits: The number of expanded tumor alpha and beta chains correlated with mutation number.

The genes are TRBV10-1 and TRBJ2-2, with a possible D match to TRBD1 (6 bases). The sequence derives from a male donor with early-stage non-small cell lung cancer. The specimen comprised lung tumor tissue, sampled at surgery. This CDR3 reads CASSGPARAGTQNTGELFF. The CDR3 region has the DNA TGCGCCAGCAGTGGACCCGCGCGAGCCGGGACACAGAACACCGGGGAGCTGTTTTTT.